This TCR beta chain is from a study of blood T cell repertoires in COVID-19. In the study overall: There were acute and convalescent COVID-19 samples, and they came from the United States, Italy and Spain.

V was cut by 1 base and J by 0 bases, with 4 bases left in between. CDR3 size: 13 residues. Per the germline V gene, CDR1 is SGHNT and CDR2 is YYREEE (reference sequence). In the original workflow: The authors estimated nucleated cell counts from reference gene primer amplification. Method: immunoSEQ multiplex PCR; TCRdb's copy keeps in-frame clones and lacks some. V and J calls and clone size follow that table, whereas D and trimming were derived from the DNA. Counted here are about 42,000 clones, 60% to 80% occurring once; the ten biggest clones make up around 30%. The chain recombines TRBV5-4 with TRBJ1-1, with D unresolved. The sequenced sample was peripheral blood. This receptor was identified in a woman in her 70s with acute or convalescent COVID-19. The CDR3 DNA sequence: TGTGCCAGCAGCTTGTCCATGAACACTGAAGCTTTCTTT. Translating gives CASSLSMNTEAFF. The whole variable domain, filled in from reference TRBV5-4 and TRBJ1-1, reads ETGVTQSPTHLIKTRGQQVTLRCSSQSGHNTVSWYQQALGQGPQFIFQYYREEENGRGNFPPRFSGLQFPNYSSELNVNALELDDSALYLCASSLSMNTEAFFGQGTRLTVV.